These 14 T cell receptor beta chains were all obtained from the same sample, sequenced in a study of cytomegalovirus exposure and HLA in healthy donors. PCR involved 60 Vbeta and 13 Jbeta primers. Method: immunoSEQ multiplex PCR; TCRdb's copy keeps in-frame clones and lacks some. Among 200,000 to 250,000 clones listed, more than 65% were seen once. The source material was PBMCs. The receptors here all came from a man aged 18 to 30 in good health and CMV-seronegative.

The rearrangement joins TRBV5-6 to TRBJ2-1; maybe TRBD1 (6 bases). Trimming stripped 5 bases from V and 8 bases from J, with 14 bases between. This CDR3 spans 13 amino acids. CDR1 and CDR2 from the germline V gene are SGHDT and YYEEEE. CDR3 residues: CASRITGWDEQFF. In DNA, the CDR3 is TGTGCCAGCAGGATTACAGGGTGGGATGAGCAGTTCTTC.

This chain joins TRBV15 and TRBJ1-4, with a possible D match to TRBD1 (6 bases). CDR3 size: 15 residues. Deletions cut 3 bases from V and 2 bases from J, with 10 bases between. Germline CDR1 reads LNHNV; CDR2 reads YYDKDF (reference sequence). The CDR3 DNA sequence: TGTGCCACCAGCAGGGAACAGGGTACTAATGAAAAACTGTTTTTT. It is translated as CATSREQGTNEKLFF.

The chain has TRBV7-9 and TRBJ1-3, with 9 bases lining up with TRBD1. The J segment lost 1 base and the V segment lost 4 bases, leaving 5 bases of the junction unmatched. The CDR3 length is 16 residues. Germline CDR1 is SEHNR and CDR2 is FQNEAQ (reference sequence). The CDR3 nucleotides are TGTGCCAGCAGCTCCCCCGGGACAGGGTCTGGAAACACCATATATTTT. Translation: CASSSPGTGSGNTIYF.

The chain is built from TRBV29-1 and TRBJ1-2; D is undetermined. CDR3 length equals 9 residues. V lost 7 bases and J 8 bases, leaving 8 bases between the germline ends. Germline CDR1 and CDR2: SQVTM and ANQGSEA. The chain's CDR3 is CSESGGYTF. The CDR3, as DNA: TGCAGCGAGTCGGGGGGCTACACCTTC.

The CDR3 DNA sequence: TGTGCCAGCAGCCTGGGAGACACAGATACGCAGTATTTT. Translating it yields CASSLGDTDTQYF. This chain connects TRBV11-3 to TRBJ2-3; D is possibly TRBD2 (5 bases). Trimming cost V 5 bases and J 2 bases, with 8 bases left between them. CDR3 length: 13 residues. The germline gives CDR1 SGHNT, CDR2 YENEEA. Based on the CDR3 plus reference TRBV11-3 and TRBJ2-3, the full variable domain is EAGVVQSPRYKIIEKKQPVAFWCNPISGHNTLYWYLQNLGQGPELLIRYENEEAVDDSQLPKDRFSAERLKGVDSTLKIQPAELGDSAVYLCASSLGDTDTQYFGPGTRLTVL.

CDR3 sequence reads: CASSLGQVVGNEQFF. CDR3 sequence (DNA): TGCGCCAGCAGCTTGGGACAGGTGGTGGGCAATGAGCAGTTCTTC. The chain recombines TRBV5-1 with TRBJ2-1, with D perhaps matching TRBD1 (6 bases). This CDR3 contains 15 residues. Per the germline V gene, CDR1 is SGHRS and CDR2 is YFSETQ. With 0 bases removed from V and 6 bases from J, the gap between germline ends came to 13 bases.

This sequence joins TRBV14 and TRBJ1-2; D perhaps matches TRBD1 (5 bases). V lost 1 base to trimming and J lost 4 bases, with 10 bases between them. This CDR3 has 14 amino acids. Germline V gene sequence: CDR1 SGHDN, CDR2 FVKESK. The CDR3 sequence is CASSQVGTVYGYTF. CDR3 DNA: TGTGCCAGCAGCCAAGTGGGGACTGTCTATGGCTACACCTTC.

The J gene is TRBJ2-4, the V gene TRBV19; 10 nucleotides match TRBD2. The V segment lost 6 bases and the J segment 8 bases; nucleotides outside the gene matches: 13. The CDR3 is 16 amino acids. Per the germline V gene, CDR1 is LNHDA and CDR2 is SQIVND (reference sequence). CDR3 protein: CASSMPGLALSHIQYF. The CDR3 coding sequence is TGTGCCAGTAGCATGCCGGGACTAGCGTTATCCCACATTCAGTACTTC.

This chain connects TRBV27 to TRBJ1-1; D is possibly TRBD1 (5 bases). This CDR3 spans 13 amino acids. The V end lost 6 bases, the J end lost 1 base, and 9 bases lay between the germline ends. Germline CDR1 reads MNHEY; CDR2 reads SMNVEV (reference sequence). The CDR3: CASSRQWNTEAFF. The CDR3 bases are TGTGCCAGCAGCCGACAGTGGAACACTGAAGCTTTCTTT.

This chain joins TRBV5-1 and TRBJ2-7; TRBD1 matches 7 bases. The J segment lost 3 bases and the V segment lost 8 bases, leaving 11 bases of the junction unmatched. The CDR3 consists of 14 residues. CDR1 is SGHRS, CDR2 YFSETQ, per germline. CDR3 in amino acids: CASRTGTENYEQYF. CDR3 nucleotide sequence: TGCGCCAGTCGGACCGGGACAGAAAACTACGAGCAGTACTTC.

J is TRBJ1-1 and V is TRBV4-2; 12 bases agree with TRBD1. This CDR3 is 19 amino acids long. V dropped 3 bases and J dropped 0; count of bases not matched to a gene: 11. CDR1 LGHNA and CDR2 YNFKEQ come from the germline V gene. The CDR3 nucleotides are TGTGCCAGCAGCCAGGGGGGACAGGGGGCCGGCGGGATGAACACTGAAGCTTTCTTT. Its protein product is CASSQGGQGAGGMNTEAFF.

V gene TRBV30 combines with J gene TRBJ2-3; TRBD2 aligns across 7 bases. The CDR3 has 14 residues. The V segment lost 0 bases and the J segment 7 bases; nucleotides outside the gene matches: 7. Germline values: CDR1 GTSNPN, CDR2 SVGIG (reference sequence). Here the CDR3 reads CAWSVPSGTHTQYF. CDR3 nucleotide sequence: TGTGCCTGGAGTGTACCGAGCGGGACGCATACGCAGTATTTT.

The chain is built from TRBV27 and TRBJ1-6; TRBD1 matches 9 bases. This CDR3 is built from 15 residues. Germline V gives CDR1 MNHEY, CDR2 SMNVEV (reference sequence). V was pared by 4 bases and J by 7 bases, with 5 bases of the junction left unmatched. The CDR3 nucleotides read TGTGCCAGCAGTTCGGGACAGGGACTAAATTCACCCCTCCACTTT. Translated: CASSSGQGLNSPLHF.

CDR3 coding DNA: TGTGCCAGCCGACAGGGGAGGAACTATGGCTACACCTTC. Translated: CASRQGRNYGYTF. The genes are TRBV2 and TRBJ1-2, with 8 bases fitting TRBD1. Looked up from germline, CDR1 is SNHLY and CDR2 is FYNNEI. This CDR3 contains 13 residues. With V trimmed by 8 bases and J by 2 bases, 4 bases remained unmatched.